The 27 T cell receptor beta chains listed next were all sequenced from one sample in a study of response to subunit inactivated influenza vaccine. MiXCR, applied by TCRdb to the RT-PCR reads, yields one record per CDR3 protein. The table shows over 300,000 distinct CDR3 sequences, with about a fifth occurring only once. Sample: PBMCs from blood, taken about 19 months after vaccination. The source of these receptors is a man aged 50 to 69 who received an inactivated influenza vaccine.

The chain combines TRBV20-1 with TRBJ1-6; possibly TRBD1 for D (5 bases). From germline, CDR1 is DFQATT and CDR2 SNEGSKA (reference sequence). The V end was cut by 6 bases, the J end by 2 bases, with 17 bases between. This CDR3 is 16 amino acids long. Here the CDR3 reads CSAPGMQGTYNSPLHF. CDR3 nucleotide sequence: TGCAGTGCGCCAGGCATGCAGGGAACCTATAATTCACCCCTCCACTTT.

The V gene is TRBV29-1, the J gene TRBJ1-2; tentative D call: TRBD1 (6 bases). Germline V lookup: CDR1 SQVTM, CDR2 ANQGSEA. V was shortened by 8 bases and J by 1 base, with 23 bases between the two germline ends. The CDR3 covers 16 residues. The CDR3 DNA is TGCAGCTCCTGGGGCGCTGGGAAGGGGGATAACTATGGCTACACCTTC. Its translation: CSSWGAGKGDNYGYTF.

The chain is built from TRBV19 and TRBJ1-1; 8 bases are shared with TRBD1. This CDR3 is 16 amino acids long. CDR1 is LNHDA and CDR2 is SQIVND in the germline V gene (reference sequence). Trimming took 9 bases from V and 3 from J; bases not matched to a gene: 15. The CDR3 region is CASQKAIQGGDTEAFF. DNA of the CDR3: TGTGCCAGCCAGAAAGCCATACAGGGGGGGGACACTGAAGCTTTCTTT.

This clonotype was picked up one time. The V call is TRBV5-1, the J call TRBJ2-4; unclear D gene. CDR3 length: 15 amino acids. Trimming took 4 bases from V and 6 from J, leaving 17 bases between them. CDR1 is SGHRS and CDR2 is YFSETQ in the germline V gene. The CDR3 sequence is CASSRDTWTRNIQYF. The CDR3 DNA is TGCGCCAGCAGCCGCGATACCTGGACCAGAAACATTCAGTACTTC. The full variable domain, its missing parts supplied by reference TRBV5-1 and TRBJ2-4, is KAGVTQTPRYLIKTRGQQVTLSCSPISGHRSVSWYQQTPGQGLQFLFEYFSETQRNKGNFPGRFSGRQFSNSRSEMNVSTLELGDSALYLCASSRDTWTRNIQYFGAGTRLSVL.

This clonotype was observed a handful of times. The chain has TRBV7-9 and TRBJ2-7; 8 positions agree with TRBD2. Germline V CDR1 and CDR2: SEHNR, FQNEAQ (reference sequence). V trimming: 5 bases; J trimming: 4 bases; junction bases outside the gene matches: 4. This CDR3 has 13 amino acids. CDR3 sequence: CASSPRGGYEQYF. The DNA of the CDR3 is TGTGCCAGCAGCCCACGGGGGGGTTACGAGCAGTACTTC.

The table lists this clonotype with many counts. This sequence joins TRBV5-6 and TRBJ1-1; 7 bases are a match to TRBD1. The CDR3 sequence is 15 residues long. V dropped 2 bases and J dropped 5; count of bases not matched to a gene: 9. CDR1 SGHDT and CDR2 YYEEEE come from the germline V gene. The chain's CDR3 is CASSFQQGKGTEAFF. In DNA, the CDR3 is TGTGCCAGCAGCTTTCAACAGGGGAAAGGGACTGAAGCTTTCTTT. Combining the CDR3 with reference TRBV5-6 and TRBJ1-1 gives the whole variable domain DAGVTQSPTHLIKTRGQQVTLRCSPKSGHDTVSWYQQALGQGPQFIFQYYEEEERQRGNFPDRFSGHQFPNYSSELNVNALLLGDSALYLCASSFQQGKGTEAFFGQGTRLTVV.

Ten or more counts support this clonotype. The J gene is TRBJ1-1, the V gene TRBV6-6; D is unclear. The CDR3 is made up of 13 amino acids. Trimming cost V 4 bases and J 1 base, with 7 bases left between them. The germline V gene has CDR1 MNHNY and CDR2 SVGAGI (reference sequence). CDR3 bases: TGTGCCAGCAGTTCACCTCCGAACACTGAAGCTTTCTTT. This sequence encodes CASSSPPNTEAFF.

The chain couples TRBV12-3 or TRBV12-4 to TRBJ2-3; D call uncertain. The CDR3 length is 13 residues. V was cut by 6 bases and J by 0 bases, with 7 bases left in between. The CDR3 region has the DNA TGTGCCAGCAGGCTCTTTAGCACAGATACGCAGTATTTT. It specifies CASRLFSTDTQYF.

This clonotype was recorded a few times. This sequence joins TRBV20-1 and TRBJ2-1; 12 bases map to TRBD2. Germline CDR1 and CDR2: DFQATT and SNEGSKA (reference sequence). The V gene end was trimmed by 3 bases and the J gene end by 9 bases; junction bases not matched to a gene: 6. The CDR3 has 14 residues. The DNA of the CDR3 is TGCAGTGCTAGCCGGACTAGCGGGGCCCTTGAGCAGTTCTTC. Its protein is CSASRTSGALEQFF.

In this sample, this clonotype is medium-sized. The chain is built from TRBV10-2 and TRBJ1-2, with D unclear. The CDR3 has 14 amino acids. Trimming removed 2 bases at V and 5 bases at J, with 12 bases between. Germline CDR1 WSHSY, CDR2 SAAADI. In DNA, the CDR3 is TGCGCCAGCAGTGAGACGACCATGCAATATGGCTACACCTTC. It encodes CASSETTMQYGYTF.

This clonotype was found a few times. The chain recombines TRBV20-1 with TRBJ2-1, with 11 nucleotides matching TRBD2. Germline V lookup: CDR1 DFQATT, CDR2 SNEGSKA (reference sequence). Trimming took 0 bases from V and 0 from J; bases not matched to a gene: 1. The CDR3 consists of 16 residues. This CDR3 reads CSARDSGRGSYNEQFF. The CDR3 DNA reads as TGCAGTGCTAGAGATAGCGGGAGGGGCTCCTACAATGAGCAGTTCTTC.

The chain is built from TRBV5-6 and TRBJ2-5; D remains ambiguous. Germline CDR1 is SGHDT and CDR2 is YYEEEE. This CDR3 has 14 residues. Trimming cost V 5 bases and J 1 base, with 12 bases left between them. DNA of the CDR3: TGTGCCAGCAGTTCCTGGATCTTCCAAGAGACCCAGTACTTC. Translated: CASSSWIFQETQYF.

The chain couples TRBV7-9 to TRBJ1-2; D may be TRBD1 (5 bases). Germline V gives CDR1 SEHNR, CDR2 FQNEAQ (reference sequence). The CDR3 extends over 15 amino acids. The germline V and J ends were trimmed by 5 bases and 7 bases, with 20 bases remaining between them. CDR3 bases: TGTGCCAGCAGCCACGACCGGGGGACCTTGAGTGGCTACACCTTC. Amino acid sequence: CASSHDRGTLSGYTF.

The table lists this clonotype with a few counts. The chain carries TRBV29-1 and TRBJ2-2; D may be TRBD2 (5 bases). The CDR3 loop spans 14 amino acids. V was trimmed by 5 bases and J by 2 bases, leaving 12 bases between them. Germline V gene sequence: CDR1 SQVTM, CDR2 ANQGSEA. The CDR3: CSVHRTGNTGELFF. The DNA of the CDR3 is TGCAGCGTTCATCGGACTGGCAACACCGGGGAGCTGTTTTTT.

This clonotype has at least ten counts. The chain carries TRBV28 and TRBJ1-1, with D perhaps TRBD1 (6 bases). Trimming stripped 3 bases from V and 5 bases from J, with 13 bases between. Germline V gene data show CDR1 as MDHEN and CDR2 as SYDVKM. The CDR3 covers 14 residues. CDR3 bases: TGTGCCAGCAGTTTGGGAGGGGGGAGGACTGAAGCTTTCTTT. Its protein product is CASSLGGGRTEAFF.

This clonotype was found a few times. The genes are TRBV7-2 and TRBJ1-1, with TRBD1 as a possible D gene (5 bases). Trimming removed 7 bases at V and 1 base at J, with 13 bases between. CDR1 is SGHTA, CDR2 FQGNSA, per germline. The CDR3 is 14 residues long. Written as DNA, the CDR3 is TGTGCCAGCACCACGGGACGGAAGAACACTGAAGCTTTCTTT. Translating it yields CASTTGRKNTEAFF.

The rearrangement joins TRBV5-1 to TRBJ2-2, with 7 nucleotides matching TRBD1. The CDR3 runs to 15 residues. Germline V lookup: CDR1 SGHRS, CDR2 YFSETQ. V shed 4 bases and J 2 bases; nucleotides not matched to a gene: 5. In DNA, the CDR3 is TGCGCCAGCAGCATTGACAGGGCCAACACCGGGGAGCTGTTTTTT. This translates into CASSIDRANTGELFF.

The rearrangement links TRBV27 to TRBJ2-3, with TRBD2 matching 9 bases. Germline lookup yields CDR1 MNHEY and CDR2 SMNVEV (reference sequence). V lost 1 base to trimming and J lost 4 bases; unmatched junction nucleotides: 15. The CDR3 loop spans 19 amino acids. Here the CDR3 DNA reads TGTGCCAGCAGTTTATATGCCGACCGTATAGCGGGAGTATCAGATACGCAGTATTTT. It yields the protein CASSLYADRIAGVSDTQYF.

This sequence joins TRBV5-1 and TRBJ2-5; 7 bases are a match to TRBD1. Trimming took 0 bases from V and 2 from J; bases not matched to a gene: 4. Looked up from germline, CDR1 is SGHRS and CDR2 is YFSETQ. There are 15 residues in the CDR3. The CDR3 sequence: CASSLVLTGQETQYF. CDR3 DNA: TGCGCCAGCAGCTTGGTCTTGACAGGGCAAGAGACCCAGTACTTC.

This clonotype was counted at least ten times. CDR3 protein: CASSLINQPQHF. The DNA for the CDR3 is TGTGCCAGCAGTTTAATTAATCAGCCCCAGCATTTT. The V and J genes are TRBV12-3 or TRBV12-4 and TRBJ1-5; D unresolved. Trimming left V 2 bases short and J 4 bases short, with 3 bases between. The CDR3 is 12 amino acids.

This chain joins TRBV28 and TRBJ2-3; tentatively, D is TRBD1 or TRBD2 (5 bases each). Germline V gene lookup returns CDR1 MDHEN and CDR2 SYDVKM. This CDR3 has 13 residues. With 6 bases removed from V and 2 bases from J, the gap between germline ends came to 9 bases. The CDR3 DNA is TGTGCCAGCAGGTTGGGGACCACAGATACGCAGTATTTT. Its protein product is CASRLGTTDTQYF.

A few counts support this clonotype. The CDR3 DNA reads as TGTGCCAGCAAAAGGGGGCTGGACAATCAGCCCCAGCATTTT. Translating it yields CASKRGLDNQPQHF. The chain joins TRBV2 to TRBJ1-5; 7 bases fit TRBD1. CDR1 is SNHLY, CDR2 FYNNEI, per germline. The V gene end was trimmed by 7 bases and the J gene end by 3 bases; junction bases not matched to a gene: 6. This CDR3 comprises 14 residues.

The rearrangement links TRBV10-3 to TRBJ2-1; the D is unclear. This CDR3 is 17 amino acids long. The germline V gene encodes CDR1 ENHRY and CDR2 SYGVKD. Trimming took 3 bases from V and 1 from J, leaving 16 bases between them. The CDR3 bases are TGTGCCATCAGTGACAACGTTCGGCGCCCGTCCTACAATGAGCAGTTCTTC. Amino acids: CAISDNVRRPSYNEQFF.

This clonotype showed up just a few times. The chain is built from TRBV2 and TRBJ1-5, with D uncertain. Trimming took 7 bases from V and 6 from J, leaving 19 bases between them. Germline V gene lookup returns CDR1 SNHLY and CDR2 FYNNEI. The CDR3 is 15 amino acids. The CDR3 nucleotides read TGTGCCAGCACCGTCGACGGGTTAATCCCTCAGCCCCAGCATTTT. Protein product: CASTVDGLIPQPQHF.

The chain combines TRBV7-2 with TRBJ1-1, with D possibly being TRBD1 (6 bases). Germline V lookup: CDR1 SGHTA, CDR2 FQGNSA. V was trimmed by 2 bases and J by 8 bases, leaving 18 bases between them. The CDR3 is 15 residues long. CDR3 in DNA: TGTGCCAGCAGCTTATTCGGACAGCGGATGGGAGAAGCTTTCTTT. Its translation: CASSLFGQRMGEAFF. The full variable domain, with the rest looked up from reference TRBV7-2 and TRBJ1-1, is GAGVSQSPSNKVTEKGKDVELRCDPISGHTALYWYRQSLGQGLEFLIYFQGNSAPDKSGLPSDRFSAERTGGSVSTLTIQRTQQEDSAVYLCASSLFGQRMGEAFFGQGTRLTVV.

The CDR3 DNA reads as TGTGCCAGCAGCTTTGCGGGAGAAAACACCATATATTTT. The encoded protein is CASSFAGENTIYF. V and J are TRBV5-4 and TRBJ1-3; unclear D gene. Trimming stripped 2 bases from V and 6 bases from J, with 9 bases between. This CDR3 has 13 residues. The V gene's germline CDR1 is SGHNT and CDR2 YYREEE (reference sequence). Using reference TRBV5-4 and TRBJ1-3 for the parts outside the CDR3, the full variable domain is ETGVTQSPTHLIKTRGQQVTLRCSSQSGHNTVSWYQQALGQGPQFIFQYYREEENGRGNFPPRFSGLQFPNYSSELNVNALELDDSALYLCASSFAGENTIYFGEGSWLTVV.

This clonotype was seen a few times. The J gene is TRBJ1-5, the V gene TRBV10-3; D possibly corresponds to TRBD1 (5 bases). This CDR3 has 17 amino acids. The germline V and J ends were trimmed by 0 bases and 3 bases, with 15 bases remaining between them. Germline loops: CDR1 ENHRY, CDR2 SYGVKD. CDR3 nucleotides: TGTGCCATCAGTGAGTCGATGGAGAGGGGTCCCAATCAGCCCCAGCATTTT. This sequence encodes CAISESMERGPNQPQHF.